This T cell receptor beta chain was documented in a study of cytomegalovirus exposure and HLA in healthy donors. Study background: Researchers previously reported finding fewer than 140 million unique TCR beta sequences from about 170 million T cells. Study results and limitations: Most of the TCR beta V segments (in an earlier analysis) were productive either about 87% or about 30% of the time. Researchers counted about 150 TCR beta chains as cytomegalovirus-associated.

With 60 Vbeta and 13 Jbeta primers, the PCR was carried out. Data came from immunoSEQ multiplex PCR; TCRdb stores just in-frame clones and leaves some out. Among about 110,000 clones, around 73% were seen once, and the ten largest hold under 10%. On this clone itself: Its antigen is unknown.

The germline CDR1 and CDR2 sequences are SGHTA and FQGNSA. The CDR3 is 15 amino acids. The V end was cut by 3 bases, the J end by 4 bases, with 12 bases between. The sequencing input was PBMCs. The clonotype comes from a man aged 40-49 years in good health and CMV-seronegative. V usage is TRBV7-2 and J usage is TRBJ2-2; D is possibly TRBD2 (7 bases). The CDR3 reads CASSFRRGATGELFF. The CDR3 DNA reads as TGTGCCAGCAGCTTTCGTCGGGGGGCCACCGGGGAGCTGTTTTTT.